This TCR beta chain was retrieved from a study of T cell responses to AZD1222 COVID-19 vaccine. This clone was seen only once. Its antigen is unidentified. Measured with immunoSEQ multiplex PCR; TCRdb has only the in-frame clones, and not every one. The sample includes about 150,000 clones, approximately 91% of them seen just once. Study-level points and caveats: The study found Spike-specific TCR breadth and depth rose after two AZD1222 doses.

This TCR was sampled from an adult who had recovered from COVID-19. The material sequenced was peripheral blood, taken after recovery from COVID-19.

This chain's CDR3 is CASSRSGRASYGYTF. The CDR3 coding sequence is TGTGCCAGCAGCCGCTCGGGCAGGGCTTCCTATGGCTACACCTTC. V and J are TRBV7-9 and TRBJ1-2; D might be TRBD1 (5 bases). The V gene's germline CDR1 is SEHNR and CDR2 FQNEAQ (reference sequence). V lost 5 bases and J 4 bases, leaving 17 bases between the germline ends. The CDR3 has 15 residues.